This passage covers 26 T cell receptor beta chains from one sample sequenced in a study of blood T cell repertoires in COVID-19. Generated by immunoSEQ multiplex PCR, the TCRdb table keeps only in-frame clones and is missing some. Counted here are roughly 92,000 clones, approximately 90% occurring once; the ten biggest clones make up 5% to 6%. The sample comprised peripheral blood. The receptors come from a man over 45 with acute or convalescent COVID-19.

This chain joins TRBV6-5 and TRBJ1-5; possibly TRBD1 for D (5 bases). The CDR3 has 13 amino acids. Trimming removed 8 bases from V and 0 bases from J, with 8 bases in between. The germline V gene encodes CDR1 MNHEY and CDR2 SVGAGI. In DNA, the CDR3 is TGTGCCAGCGAGACAGTTAGCAATCAGCCCCAGCATTTT. Protein: CASETVSNQPQHF.

V is TRBV9 and J is TRBJ2-7, with 15 nucleotides matching TRBD2. After removal of 0 bases from V and 7 bases from J, the junction contained 2 bases not matched to a gene. In germline, CDR1 is SGDLS, CDR2 YYNGEE. The CDR3 has 15 amino acids. The CDR3 here is CASSVGTSGREEQYF. CDR3 nucleotide sequence: TGTGCCAGCAGCGTAGGGACTAGCGGGAGGGAAGAGCAGTACTTC.

The V gene is TRBV6-5, the J gene TRBJ2-7; D may be TRBD2 (5 bases). Trimming took 4 bases from V and 6 from J, leaving 16 bases between them. This CDR3 comprises 14 residues. From germline, CDR1 is MNHEY and CDR2 SVGAGI. CDR3 loop: CASSSGLAPGEQYF. The DNA of the CDR3 is TGTGCCAGCAGTTCTGGACTGGCCCCGGGCGAGCAGTACTTC.

V is TRBV12-5 and J is TRBJ1-2, with D perhaps matching TRBD1 (6 bases). This CDR3 is built from 16 residues. V gave up 3 bases and J gave up 8 bases, with 22 bases separating them. The V gene's germline CDR1 is LGHNT and CDR2 FRNRAP. The DNA of the CDR3 is TGTGCTAGTGGTTTTTATCCAGGGGTGCATGTAGGCGGCTACACCTTC. This sequence encodes CASGFYPGVHVGGYTF.

The gene calls are TRBV6-1 and TRBJ2-7; 7 nucleotides align to TRBD1. This CDR3 has 15 residues. Germline-derived CDR1 and CDR2 are MNHNS and SASEGT. Trimming removed 0 bases from V and 7 bases from J; junction bases left unmatched: 9. The CDR3 is CASSEAVDRISEQYF. CDR3 DNA: TGTGCCAGCAGTGAAGCTGTGGACAGGATCTCAGAGCAGTACTTC.

The CDR3 loop reads CATSRVQAGELFF. The CDR3, as DNA: TGTGCCACCAGCAGAGTCCAGGCCGGGGAGCTGTTTTTT. The J gene is TRBJ2-2, the V gene TRBV15; D is ambiguous. Germline CDR1 and CDR2: LNHNV and YYDKDF (reference sequence). The CDR3 spans 13 residues. V lost 1 base and J lost 6, with 6 bases in between.

The V and J genes are TRBV30 and TRBJ1-2, with D maybe TRBD1 (5 bases). The CDR3 runs to 15 residues. Germline assignment: CDR1 GTSNPN and CDR2 SVGIG (reference sequence). Trimming took 0 bases from V and 5 from J, leaving 16 bases between them. DNA of the CDR3: TGTGCCTGGAGTGTACCGAGAGCAGGGTTATATGGCTACACCTTC. This encodes CAWSVPRAGLYGYTF.

V and J are TRBV10-2 and TRBJ2-3, with a possible D match to TRBD1 (6 bases). CDR1 is WSHSY and CDR2 is SAAADI in the germline V gene. V shed 7 bases and J shed 4 bases, with 18 bases lying between them. The CDR3 sequence is 15 residues long. The CDR3 DNA reads as TGCGCCAGCAAAGACCTACAGGGTAACGCAGATACGCAGTATTTT. Translated, it gives CASKDLQGNADTQYF.

Points on this clone: No DNA is shown, since the ends of the CDR3 on it are uncertain; the CDR3 is the one TCRdb lists. V is TRBV6-5 and J is TRBJ1-2; the tabulated D call, TRBD1, remains unverified against the DNA. CDR1 MNHEY and CDR2 SVGAGI come from the germline V gene. The CDR3 is 15 residues long, ends included. The CDR3 spells CASSSSTGGKEGYTF.

V usage is TRBV6-5 and J usage is TRBJ2-7; 12 positions match TRBD1. The CDR3 sequence is 15 residues long. J gave up 4 bases and V 2 bases, and 3 bases lay outside the gene matches. The germline V gene has CDR1 MNHEY and CDR2 SVGAGI. CDR3 protein: CASSYAGQGAYEQYF. The CDR3 DNA sequence: TGTGCCAGCAGTTACGCGGGACAGGGGGCATACGAGCAGTACTTC.

CDR3 DNA sequence: TGTGCCAGCACCGGGACTAGCAGTTACACCGGGGAGCTGTTTTTT. Protein sequence: CASTGTSSYTGELFF. The chain recombines TRBV7-6 with TRBJ2-2; 9 positions match TRBD2. Germline V gene data show CDR1 as SGHVS and CDR2 as FNYEAQ. J lost 3 bases, V lost 7 bases, and 6 bases had no gene match. This CDR3 has 15 residues. The full variable domain, in which reference TRBV7-6 and TRBJ2-2 provide the parts outside the CDR3, is GAGVSQSPRYKVTKRGQDVALRCDPISGHVSLYWYRQALGQGPEFLTYFNYEAQQDKSGLPNDRFSAERPEGSISTLTIQRTEQRDSAMYRCASTGTSSYTGELFFGEGSRLTVL.

The chain links TRBV10-2 to TRBJ2-7; TRBD2 might be the D (6 bases). CDR1 is WSHSY, CDR2 SAAADI, per germline. The CDR3 spans 17 residues. V lost 8 bases and J lost 1, with 24 bases in between. The CDR3 nucleotides read TGCGCCAGCCCGCCGGGACTCGTTTTACGGACTTCCTACGAGCAGTACTTC. Translating it yields CASPPGLVLRTSYEQYF.

This clone was observed a few times. This sequence joins TRBV30 and TRBJ2-3, with TRBD2 matching 8 bases. With V trimmed by 2 bases and J by 6 bases, 13 bases remained unmatched. The CDR3 has 16 amino acids. The germline gives CDR1 GTSNPN, CDR2 SVGIG (reference sequence). CDR3: CAWSPPREREMDTQYF. The CDR3 coding sequence is TGTGCCTGGAGTCCCCCTAGGGAGCGGGAGATGGATACGCAGTATTTT.

V and J are TRBV4-1 and TRBJ2-7, with 8 bases identical to TRBD2. This CDR3 spans 15 amino acids. Unmatched junction bases numbered 6, after V lost 3 bases and J lost 2 bases. Germline V CDR1 and CDR2: MGHRA, YSYEKL. For the CDR3, the DNA is TGCGCCAGCAGCCATGGCGCGGGAGGCCCCTACGAGCAGTACTTC. Amino acids: CASSHGAGGPYEQYF.

The chain employs TRBV7-5 and TRBJ1-5; the DNA was not used to check the table's D call, TRBD1. TRBV7-5 is labeled a pseudogene. The CDR3 runs 17 residues. The CDR3 sequence: CVRSSLDREFPDQPQHF. DNA of the CDR3: TGTGTCAGAAGCTCCCTCGACAGGGAATTCCCCGATCAGCCCCAGCATTTT.

The chain combines TRBV30 with TRBJ2-5, with D tentatively TRBD1 (5 bases). The CDR3 loop spans 13 amino acids. The germline V gene encodes CDR1 GTSNPN and CDR2 SVGIG (reference sequence). V was cut by 2 bases and J by 5 bases, with 12 bases left in between. The DNA of the CDR3 is TGTGCCTGGAGTATAGGGGTTGGGGAGACCCAGTACTTC. Translating gives CAWSIGVGETQYF.

This clone was seen only once. This rearrangement joins TRBV7-2 to TRBJ1-2; 10 nucleotides agree with TRBD1. V was clipped by 5 bases and J by 5 bases; unmatched bases: 8. This CDR3 is built from 15 residues. Germline values: CDR1 SGHTA, CDR2 FQGNSA. The CDR3 loop is CASSQDRGNWYGYTF. CDR3 bases: TGTGCCAGCAGCCAGGACAGGGGGAATTGGTATGGCTACACCTTC.

This clone was seen a single time. The chain links TRBV19 to TRBJ2-1; TRBD2 agrees at 7 bases. The V gene's germline CDR1 is LNHDA and CDR2 SQIVND (reference sequence). V lost 5 bases and J lost 6; bases outside the gene matches: 4. The CDR3 spans 13 residues. CDR3 DNA: TGTGCCAGTAGTGAAAGGGAGGGCAATGAGCAGTTCTTC. This translates into CASSEREGNEQFF.

The V call is TRBV6-1, the J call TRBJ2-7; D remains unclear. The germline CDR1 and CDR2 sequences are MNHNS and SASEGT. V lost 2 bases and J lost 8, with 13 bases in between. The CDR3 runs 13 residues. CDR3 coding DNA: TGTGCCAGCAGTGAATATACCAACATGCAGCAGTACTTC. Protein product: CASSEYTNMQQYF.

The J gene is TRBJ1-1, the V gene TRBV21-1. TRBV21-1 is marked as a pseudogene. The CDR3 totals 18 residues. The CDR3: CASSKEGGSPRGNTEAFF. The CDR3 DNA follows: TGTGCCAGCAGCAAAGAGGGAGGCAGTCCTCGGGGGAACACTGAAGCTTTCTTT.

The chain combines TRBV7-9 with TRBJ1-5, with a possible D match to TRBD1 (6 bases). Germline loops: CDR1 SEHNR, CDR2 FQNEAQ (reference sequence). The V end lost 5 bases, the J end lost 5 bases, and 13 bases lay between the germline ends. This CDR3 spans 14 amino acids. The CDR3 DNA reads as TGTGCCAGCAGCCCAGGGGCAGGGGATCAGCCCCAGCATTTT. Its translation: CASSPGAGDQPQHF.

The rearrangement uses TRBV5-1 and TRBJ2-1; D might be TRBD2 (5 bases). The CDR3 is made up of 15 amino acids. Trimming cost V 2 bases and J 7 bases, with 16 bases left between them. Germline V gives CDR1 SGHRS, CDR2 YFSETQ. The CDR3 nucleotides are TGCGCCAGCAGCTTCCCCTCCGCGGGTCGTAATGAGCAGTTCTTC. This sequence encodes CASSFPSAGRNEQFF.

This clone turned up a few times. The genes are TRBV6-1 and TRBJ2-3; no definite D call. Deletions cut 3 bases from V and 6 bases from J, with 10 bases between. The CDR3 is made up of 13 amino acids. Germline CDR1 and CDR2: MNHNS and SASEGT. CDR3 coding DNA: TGTGCCAGCAGTGATACTCCGAGGGATACGCAGTATTTT. Its protein is CASSDTPRDTQYF.

The genes are TRBV4-2 and TRBJ2-2, with TRBD2 matching 9 bases. The germline V gene has CDR1 LGHNA and CDR2 YNFKEQ. This CDR3 is 20 amino acids long. With V trimmed by 6 bases and J by 2 bases, 19 bases remained unmatched. The DNA for the CDR3 is TGTGCCAGCAGACCCAAACAAGATTGGAGCGGGAGGTTTAACACCGGGGAGCTGTTTTTT. Translated: CASRPKQDWSGRFNTGELFF.

This sequence joins TRBV18 and TRBJ2-2; no definite D call. The CDR3 is 14 amino acids. Germline CDR1 and CDR2: KGHSH and LQKENI. Trimming took 4 bases from V and 3 from J, leaving 9 bases between them. The CDR3 reads CASSLRADTGELFF. Written as DNA, the CDR3 is TGTGCCAGCTCACTGCGCGCGGACACCGGGGAGCTGTTTTTT.

The chain links TRBV27 to TRBJ2-7; the match to TRBD2 covers 10 bases. After removal of 6 bases from V and 6 bases from J, the junction contained 8 bases not matched to a gene. CDR3 length: 14 residues. Per germline, CDR1 MNHEY and CDR2 SMNVEV (reference sequence). The CDR3 loop is CASRPSSGRGEQYF. CDR3 sequence (DNA): TGTGCCAGCAGACCGTCTAGCGGGAGAGGCGAGCAGTACTTC.